This T cell receptor beta chain was identified in a study of blood T cells in healthy people across ages. The second PCR ran about 6 to 12 cycles with a sample-barcoded 5' primer and J-beta primers. TCRdb reanalysed the 5' RACE reads using MiXCR and keeps one entry per CDR3 protein. The sample holds about 1.5 million distinct CDR3 sequences; approximately 43% are singletons and the top ten take about 3.8%. CDR1 and CDR2 from the germline V gene are DFQATT and SNEGSKA (reference sequence). This CDR3 region has 13 residues. The J segment lost 6 bases and the V segment lost 6 bases, leaving 6 bases of the junction unmatched.

The rearrangement links TRBV20-1 to TRBJ2-2, with 8 bases matching TRBD1. Sequenced sample: blood. This sequence originates from a woman younger than 35 in good health. The CDR3 sequence: CSAKQGVSGELFF. In DNA form, the CDR3 reads TGCAGTGCAAAACAGGGGGTGTCCGGGGAGCTGTTTTTT.